These T cell receptor beta chains were read from a single sample in a study of regulatory T cells in long-lasting Graves disease. Each CDR3 protein is one row after TCRdb ran MiXCR on the multiplex PCR reads. The table lists under 300,000 distinct CDR3 sequences, about 19% of them singletons. The specimen comprised peripheral blood mononuclear cells (PBMCs), sampled at new diagnosis, from a patient treated with antithyroid drugs. All receptors derive from a female donor with Graves disease. The CDR3 runs from the conserved cysteine through the conserved F or W. A D gene is named only where the DNA matches it firmly. Clone size is given for some rows only: seen once, a few or many times, or a class if the clone is expanded.

>TRBV20-1|-|TRBJ1-4|many
TGCAGTGCTCGATCAGCAGGCAGACAAGGAAAACTGTTTTTT
CSARSAGRQGKLFF
>TRBV5-5|-|TRBJ1-5|-
TGTGCCAGCAGCTTGGTGTTGGCGGGGCAGCCCCAGCATTTT
CASSLVLAGQPQHF
>TRBV20-1|-|TRBJ1-5|many
TGCAGTGCTAAGGATCGACAGGTACAGCCCCAGCATTTT
CSAKDRQVQPQHF
>TRBV20-1|TRBD1|TRBJ2-7|-
TGCAGTGCTAGAGATATTGGACAGGATTACGAGCAGTACTTC
CSARDIGQDYEQYF
>TRBV10-1|TRBD2|TRBJ2-3|few
TGCGCCAGCAGTGAGTTTGGCGGGGGTTTTTCAGATACGCAGTATTTT
CASSEFGGGFSDTQYF
>TRBV9|-|TRBJ2-2|many
TGTGCCAGCAGCGTCGGGACGGACACCGGGGAGCTGTTTTTT
CASSVGTDTGELFF
>TRBV12-3/TRBV12-4|TRBD1|TRBJ2-2|-
TGTGCCAGCAGCCACACCGGGACAGGGCGGGATGTAAAGGGTCGAACCGGGGAGCTGTTTTTT
CASSHTGTGRDVKGRTGELFF
>TRBV20-1|TRBD2|TRBJ2-1|-
TGCAGTGCTAGAGCACTAGCGGGAGGGCACAATGAGCAGTTCTTC
CSARALAGGHNEQFF
>TRBV15|-|TRBJ2-5|many
TGTGCCACCAGCAGAGCAGGGCAAGAGACCCAGTACTTC
CATSRAGQETQYF
>TRBV20-1|-|TRBJ2-3|many
TGCAGTGCTAGAGGGGGGGTAGGACACTTCACAGATACGCAGTATTTT
CSARGGVGHFTDTQYF
>TRBV9|-|TRBJ2-5|many
TGTGCCAGCAGCGTAGCTGCAGGAGGTTCAGAGACCCAGTACTTC
CASSVAAGGSETQYF
>TRBV18|TRBD1|TRBJ1-1|few
TGTGCCAGCTCACCCCGAGGCAGGGGGACATCGGAGAACACTGAAGCTTTCTTT
CASSPRGRGTSENTEAFF
>TRBV27|TRBD2|TRBJ2-3|many
TGTGCCAGCAGTTTGGGACTAGCCTTTTATTTT
CASSLGLAFYF
>TRBV24-1|-|TRBJ2-7|many
TGTGCCACCAGTGACCCCGGGACCCACAGCGAGCAGTACTTC
CATSDPGTHSEQYF
>TRBV14|-|TRBJ2-3|many
TGTGCCAGCAGCCACGAGGTCGGAGGAGCAGATACGCAGTATTTT
CASSHEVGGADTQYF
>TRBV20-1|-|TRBJ1-4|-
TGCAGTGCCTTCGGGCTGCTTTCTAATGAAAAACTGTTTTTT
CSAFGLLSNEKLFF
>TRBV3-1|TRBD1|TRBJ2-7|-
TGTGCCAGCAGCCAAGCCGGGACAGGCCCCTACGAGCAGTACTTC
CASSQAGTGPYEQYF
>TRBV20-1|-|TRBJ2-7|many
TGCAGTGCTAGAAGCGCAGGGCCGACCTACGAGCAGTACTTC
CSARSAGPTYEQYF
>TRBV11-1|-|TRBJ2-1|many
TGTGCCAGCAGCCACTACAATGAGCAGTTCTTC
CASSHYNEQFF
>TRBV28|TRBD1|TRBJ2-2|many
TGTGCCACTTATCCGGGACAGGGCGGCGGGGAGCTGTTTTTT
CATYPGQGGGELFF
>TRBV10-1|TRBD1|TRBJ1-2|-
TGCGCCAGCAGCCGGACAGGGTATGGAGGCTACACCTTC
CASSRTGYGGYTF
>TRBV28|-|TRBJ1-6|-
TGTGCCAGCAGTCAAAGACACAGATATAATTCACCCCTCCACTTT
CASSQRHRYNSPLHF
>TRBV6-1|-|TRBJ1-2|many
TGTGCCAGCAGCCCGCAGGGCGGGGGCTACACCTTC
CASSPQGGGYTF
>TRBV27|TRBD2|TRBJ2-7|many
TGTGCCAGCAGTTTATCCCGGACTAGCGGGAGGCCCTCCCTTGTTTACGAGCAGTACTTC
CASSLSRTSGRPSLVYEQYF
>TRBV6-1|-|TRBJ1-1|few
TGTGCCAGCAGGAAAGACTTTGAAGCTTTCTTT
CASRKDFEAFF